This T cell receptor beta chain is drawn from a study of T cell repertoires in cytomegalovirus infection. Study as a whole: Selection of CMV epitopes for the study included recently identified HLA-C-restricted and well-studied HLA-B-restricted ones. Evidence of both CMV infection and a matching HLA type came from public TCR beta signatures.

The germline V gene has CDR1 LGHNA and CDR2 YNFKEQ. This CDR3 region has 13 residues. Between the trimmed V and J ends, which lost 0 bases and 6 bases, there was a span of 8 bases. This clonotype was detected only a few times. Its antigen is not known. TCRdb reprocessed the reads with MiXCR, giving one entry per CDR3 protein. The sample holds fewer than 950,000 distinct CDR3 sequences, around a third seen once. This sequence originates from a human donor in good health (CMV status not recorded). Some clones in this sample may be carry-over from other donors' samples. The V and J genes are TRBV4-2 and TRBJ1-1, with D hard to call. The source material was cultured CD8+ T cells from PBMCs, sampled from culture after CMV antigen stimulation. CDR3 loop: CASSQDGGPEAFF. The CDR3 DNA sequence: TGTGCCAGCAGCCAAGATGGAGGGCCTGAAGCTTTCTTT.